These 30 T cell receptor beta chains share one sample of origin, sequenced in a study of cytomegalovirus exposure and HLA in healthy donors. PCR primers comprised 60 Vbeta and 13 Jbeta primers. TCRdb keeps only in-frame clones here, not all; method: immunoSEQ multiplex PCR. The sample records 100,000 or so clones, about 83% being singletons. Sequencing was carried out using PBMCs. These receptors were taken from a female donor in good health and CMV-seropositive.

As regards this clone: This CDR3 is also generated by other DNA sequences in the sample. The rearrangement joins TRBV29-1 to TRBJ2-1; 9 positions agree with TRBD2. The germline V gene has CDR1 SQVTM and CDR2 ANQGSEA. CDR3 length: 17 amino acids. The ends lost 7 bases at V and 0 bases at J; junction bases unmatched: 13. As DNA, the CDR3 is TGCAGCGCGGCGGCGCGGGGGGGCCCGGGCTCCTACAATGAGCAGTTCTTC. Translating gives CSAAARGGPGSYNEQFF.

The rearrangement links TRBV7-6 to TRBJ2-7, with D possibly TRBD1 on 6 matching bases. Germline lookup yields CDR1 SGHVS and CDR2 FNYEAQ. Trimming left V 0 bases short and J 0 bases short, with 12 bases between. The CDR3 runs 16 residues. For the CDR3, the DNA is TGTGCCAGCAGCTTAGCGGCCGGACAGAGCTCCTACGAGCAGTACTTC. Translating gives CASSLAAGQSSYEQYF.

The chain couples TRBV7-9 to TRBJ1-2, with 9 bases fitting TRBD1. The CDR3 is 13 amino acids. Trimming took 5 bases from V and 6 from J; bases not matched to a gene: 4. Germline lookup yields CDR1 SEHNR and CDR2 FQNEAQ (reference sequence). DNA of the CDR3: TGTGCCAGCAGCAACCGACAGGGGGATGGCTACACCTTC. The encoded protein is CASSNRQGDGYTF.

The genes are TRBV7-2 and TRBJ2-7; D is perhaps TRBD2 (5 bases). Germline V gene data show CDR1 as SGHTA and CDR2 as FQGNSA. The CDR3 length is 16 residues. Deletions cut 1 base from V and 2 bases from J, with 15 bases between. Here the CDR3 reads CASSLGGRVNPYEQYF. For the CDR3, the DNA is TGTGCCAGCAGCTTAGGTGGGCGGGTGAACCCCTACGAGCAGTACTTC.

V usage is TRBV5-1 and J usage is TRBJ1-4; 7 bases align to TRBD1. The germline CDR1 and CDR2 sequences are SGHRS and YFSETQ. The CDR3 spans 16 residues. After removal of 0 bases from V and 0 bases from J, the junction contained 2 bases not matched to a gene. CDR3 sequence reads: CASSLDRGSTNEKLFF. In DNA form, the CDR3 reads TGCGCCAGCAGCTTGGACAGGGGTTCAACTAATGAAAAACTGTTTTTT.

This chain connects TRBV27 to TRBJ2-3; no clear D. CDR3 length equals 14 residues. Trimming removed 6 bases at V and 0 bases at J, with 10 bases between. Germline assignment: CDR1 MNHEY and CDR2 SMNVEV (reference sequence). CDR3 amino acids: CASSFITSTDTQYF. The CDR3 DNA is TGTGCCAGCAGCTTTATCACTAGCACAGATACGCAGTATTTT.

This chain connects TRBV7-2 to TRBJ1-2, with 8 bases aligning to TRBD1. There are 15 residues in the CDR3. V lost 4 bases, J lost 3 bases, and 7 bases stayed unmatched. Looked up from germline, CDR1 is SGHTA and CDR2 is FQGNSA. The CDR3 is CASSYPTGDDYGYTF. The CDR3 coding sequence is TGTGCCAGCAGCTATCCGACAGGGGATGACTATGGCTACACCTTC.

The sample holds one count of this clone. V is TRBV25-1 and J is TRBJ2-1; D is perhaps TRBD2 (7 bases). V was clipped by 1 base and J by 9 bases, with 19 bases between them. The CDR3 consists of 16 residues. Germline V CDR1 and CDR2: MGHDK, SYGVNS. The CDR3 spells CASSEWSSEGGGEQFF. For the CDR3, the DNA is TGTGCCAGCAGTGAATGGTCCTCGGAGGGAGGGGGTGAGCAGTTCTTC.

This clone was seen more than once but under ten times. The V and J genes are TRBV2 and TRBJ1-1, with a tentative D call TRBD1 (6 bases). Germline lookup yields CDR1 SNHLY and CDR2 FYNNEI. The V gene lost 3 bases and the J gene lost 4 bases, with 9 bases spanning the gap. This CDR3 spans 13 amino acids. CDR3 bases: TGTGCCAGCAGTGACAGGGGTCGCACTGAAGCTTTCTTT. Amino acid sequence: CASSDRGRTEAFF.

The V call is TRBV5-1, the J call TRBJ2-7; 8 nucleotides line up with TRBD2. The germline V gene encodes CDR1 SGHRS and CDR2 YFSETQ. The CDR3 consists of 14 residues. The trim removed 1 base at V and 0 bases at J, leaving 0 bases unmatched. The CDR3 DNA is TGCGCCAGCAGCTTGACTAGCGGCTCCTACGAGCAGTACTTC. This encodes CASSLTSGSYEQYF.

The V and J genes are TRBV5-6 and TRBJ2-4; D remains unclear. The germline gives CDR1 SGHDT, CDR2 YYEEEE. The CDR3 length is 14 residues. With 4 bases removed from V and 0 bases from J, the gap between germline ends came to 8 bases. Written as DNA, the CDR3 is TGTGCCAGCAGCGTTAGATTAGCCAAAAACATTCAGTACTTC. It translates to CASSVRLAKNIQYF.

The V and J genes are TRBV5-4 and TRBJ1-1; 9 bases are shared with TRBD1. The V gene's germline CDR1 is SGHNT and CDR2 YYREEE (reference sequence). The CDR3 length is 16 residues. Germline trimming cut 1 base from V and 5 bases from J; bases unmatched to any gene: 9. CDR3 in amino acids: CASSLSPGQGSTEAFF. The CDR3, as DNA: TGTGCCAGCAGCTTGTCGCCGGGACAGGGATCAACTGAAGCTTTCTTT.

The chain is built from TRBV27 and TRBJ2-7, with D unclear. V lost 1 base, J lost 7 bases, and 11 bases lay in between. Germline V gene data show CDR1 as MNHEY and CDR2 as SMNVEV (reference sequence). The CDR3 has 13 residues. CDR3 sequence reads: CASSLYRTLEQYF. In DNA form, the CDR3 reads TGTGCCAGCAGTTTATATCGAACTTTGGAGCAGTACTTC.

V and J are TRBV19 and TRBJ1-2; D not resolved. Germline V gene sequence: CDR1 LNHDA, CDR2 SQIVND (reference sequence). There are 13 residues in the CDR3. The V gene lost 6 bases and the J gene lost 6 bases, with 14 bases spanning the gap. In DNA, the CDR3 is TGTGCCAGTAGGGAGGACTCTAGTGATGGCTACACCTTC. It encodes CASREDSSDGYTF.

V gene TRBV6-5 combines with J gene TRBJ1-2; 7 positions match TRBD1. The V gene's germline CDR1 is MNHEY and CDR2 SVGAGI. Trimming at V came to 4 bases and at J to 9 bases, leaving 8 bases not matched to a gene. The CDR3 covers 13 residues. Here the CDR3 reads CASSSGTEGRYTF. CDR3 DNA: TGTGCCAGCAGTTCCGGGACAGAAGGTCGCTACACCTTC.

The chain links TRBV5-1 to TRBJ2-5; 9 bases fit TRBD2. The CDR3 is 15 residues long. Trimming at V came to 4 bases and at J to 1 base, leaving 5 bases not matched to a gene. The germline CDR1 and CDR2 sequences are SGHRS and YFSETQ. CDR3 amino acids: CASSPSGGPQETQYF. For the CDR3, the DNA is TGCGCCAGCAGCCCGAGCGGGGGGCCCCAAGAGACCCAGTACTTC.

The chain employs TRBV5-5 and TRBJ2-5; TRBD2 might be the D (5 bases). V was shortened by 2 bases and J by 2 bases, with 19 bases between the two germline ends. Germline-derived CDR1 and CDR2 are SGHKS and YYEKEE (reference sequence). The CDR3 runs 17 residues. The DNA for the CDR3 is TGTGCCAGCAGCTTAGCAGAGACTACCCCAGATCAAGAGACCCAGTACTTC. This sequence encodes CASSLAETTPDQETQYF.

V and J are TRBV19 and TRBJ1-2, with no clear D. The CDR3 runs 14 residues. The V end lost 6 bases, the J end lost 3 bases, and 14 bases lay between the germline ends. CDR1 is LNHDA and CDR2 is SQIVND in the germline V gene (reference sequence). The CDR3 DNA reads as TGTGCCAGTAGGTCGGGGTCAGGAGACTATGGCTACACCTTC. This codes for CASRSGSGDYGYTF.

This chain links TRBV5-1 with TRBJ1-3; D gene ambiguous. Germline V gene sequence: CDR1 SGHRS, CDR2 YFSETQ. CDR3 size: 14 residues. V lost 4 bases, J lost 0 bases, and 8 bases lay in between. The CDR3 protein is CASSGGLSGNTIYF. In nucleotides, the CDR3 is TGCGCCAGCAGCGGCGGTCTCTCTGGAAACACCATATATTTT.

The V call is TRBV6-6, the J call TRBJ2-7; 8 bases agree with TRBD1. V lost 5 bases and J lost 3; bases outside the gene matches: 6. There are 14 residues in the CDR3. Germline-derived CDR1 and CDR2 are MNHNY and SVGAGI (reference sequence). CDR3 amino acids: CASSADRGFYEQYF. In DNA, the CDR3 is TGTGCCAGCAGTGCCGACAGGGGTTTCTACGAGCAGTACTTC.

The chain carries TRBV2 and TRBJ2-1, with a weak D call TRBD2 (6 bases). V was clipped by 6 bases and J by 1 base, with 10 bases between them. The CDR3 runs 14 residues. From germline, CDR1 is SNHLY and CDR2 FYNNEI. The CDR3 DNA reads TGTGCCAGCAGGGGGGAGGCATCCTACAATGAGCAGTTCTTC. Translation: CASRGEASYNEQFF.

The J gene is TRBJ2-2, the V gene TRBV29-1, with TRBD2 identical over 10 bases. The J segment lost 5 bases and the V segment lost 0 bases, leaving 6 bases of the junction unmatched. The CDR3 is 16 residues long. Germline V CDR1 and CDR2: SQVTM, ANQGSEA. The CDR3: CSVEDRASGRTGELFF. CDR3 DNA: TGCAGCGTTGAAGATCGGGCTAGCGGGAGAACCGGGGAGCTGTTTTTT.

This chain uses TRBV5-1 with TRBJ2-7, with TRBD1 identical over 8 bases. The V segment lost 3 bases and the J segment 3 bases; nucleotides outside the gene matches: 8. This CDR3 has 15 amino acids. From germline, CDR1 is SGHRS and CDR2 YFSETQ. In DNA form, the CDR3 reads TGCGCCAGCAGCTCGCCCGGGACAGGAGACTACGAGCAGTACTTC. Residues: CASSSPGTGDYEQYF.

The gene calls are TRBV6-1 and TRBJ1-4; TRBD1 matches at 11 bases. Germline CDR1 and CDR2: MNHNS and SASEGT. After removal of 6 bases from V and 8 bases from J, the junction contained 5 bases not matched to a gene. The CDR3 spans 14 residues. CDR3 amino acids: CASRARDRGEKLFF. CDR3 sequence (DNA): TGTGCCAGCAGGGCCCGGGACAGGGGGGAAAAACTGTTTTTT.

This chain joins TRBV6-5 and TRBJ2-7; 7 positions match TRBD1. Germline V gene sequence: CDR1 MNHEY, CDR2 SVGAGI. J gave up 2 bases and V 5 bases, and 6 bases lay outside the gene matches. This CDR3 spans 14 amino acids. DNA for the CDR3: TGTGCCAGCAGTCGAGGACAGGCGGCCTACGAGCAGTACTTC. Encoded protein: CASSRGQAAYEQYF.

As for this clone: No DNA is shown, since the ends of the CDR3 on it are uncertain; the CDR3 is the one TCRdb lists. The chain combines TRBV4-1 with TRBJ2-1; the D segment call TRBD2 is taken from the table without a DNA check. The germline V gene encodes CDR1 MGHRA and CDR2 YSYEKL. Both ends counted, the CDR3 spans 13 residues. CDR3 sequence: CASSQDWGGGSFF.

The rearrangement joins TRBV7-9 to TRBJ2-2; 9 nucleotides match TRBD2. The CDR3 has 16 residues. The germline V gene has CDR1 SEHNR and CDR2 FQNEAQ (reference sequence). The V gene end was trimmed by 4 bases and the J gene end by 4 bases; junction bases not matched to a gene: 7. The CDR3 DNA follows: TGTGCCAGCAGCTCTTCGGGACTAGCAAGCACCGGGGAGCTGTTTTTT. Encoded protein: CASSSSGLASTGELFF.

Regarding this clone: Mismatch with germline at one junction end may stem from a read error. The chain has TRBV29-1 and TRBJ1-2; TRBD1 matches 7 bases. The CDR3 runs to 13 residues. CDR1 is SQVTM and CDR2 is ANQGSEA in the germline V gene. This chain's CDR3 is CSVEDRDNYGYTF. The CDR3 region has the DNA TGCAGCGTGGAAGACAGGGATAACTATGGCTACACCTTC.

The chain joins TRBV5-1 to TRBJ1-2; 9 bases map to TRBD1. The length of the CDR3 is 14 residues. The V gene's germline CDR1 is SGHRS and CDR2 YFSETQ. J lost 5 bases, V lost 2 bases, and 4 bases had no gene match. The CDR3 DNA reads TGCGCCAGCAGCTTTACACAGGGGGCGTATGGCTACACCTTC. Amino acid sequence: CASSFTQGAYGYTF.

J is TRBJ2-7 and V is TRBV5-4, with TRBD2 matching over 14 bases. Losses at the gene ends were 4 bases for V and 2 bases for J; bases not matched to a gene: 8. The CDR3 is 17 residues long. CDR1 SGHNT and CDR2 YYREEE come from the germline V gene (reference sequence). Written as DNA, the CDR3 is TGTGCCAGCAGCATGACTAGCGGGAGGGCCAGGGCCTACGAGCAGTACTTC. Translation: CASSMTSGRARAYEQYF.